The TCR beta chain under discussion was sequenced for a study of cytomegalovirus exposure and HLA in healthy donors. Study-level points and caveats: In a later analysis, TCR beta V- and J-gene trimming was associated with a missense DCLRE1C variant. Presence/absence results assume similar sequencing depth per donor, which may not hold.

Note on this clone: The antigen is unknown.

Germline trimming cut 4 bases from V and 5 bases from J; bases unmatched to any gene: 4. CDR1 and CDR2 (germline): SGHAT, FQDESV (reference sequence). The CDR3 contains 14 residues. Both 60 Vbeta primers and 13 Jbeta primers went into the PCR. The protocol was immunoSEQ multiplex PCR, while the TCRdb copy is restricted to in-frame clones and leaves out a portion. The sample has about 190,000 clones; around 83% are singletons. This chain joins TRBV11-1 and TRBJ2-7, with 11 bases that match TRBD2. The receptor's source is a man in his fifties or sixties in good health and CMV-seronegative. The sequenced sample was PBMCs. The CDR3 nucleotides read TGTGCCAGCAGCTCGACTAGCGGGGTCGACGAGCAGTACTTC. Protein: CASSSTSGVDEQYF.